This T cell receptor beta chain was recovered during a study of T cells in women clearing cervical HPV infection. Study overall: Donors had HPV16-related CIN3 or worse; 2 had invasive cancer. Cases' blood sampling followed lesion detection by median roughly 150 days (90 to 200). HLA type could not be excluded as a confounder.

Clones were sequenced by immunoSEQ multiplex PCR, and TCRdb holds only the in-frame ones, with some missing. In total, the table holds roughly 13,000 clones. The CDR3 is 15 amino acids. From germline, CDR1 is WSHSY and CDR2 SAAADI. V lost 9 bases to trimming and J lost 2 bases, with 18 bases between them. Worth noting for this clone: Its specificity is not known. With the read ending 3 residues before the CDR3 end, the germline J gene is used to fill in that end.

Findings and limits, study-wide: CIN3+ cases had significantly higher TCR repertoire richness than controls, but evenness did not differ.

The TCR originated in a woman between 18 and 70 years old with a cervical HPV16 infection that either progressed to CIN3+ or cleared (not recorded which). Sequencing was done on a sample of blood buffy coat. V gene TRBV10-2 combines with J gene TRBJ2-3; TRBD2 is a possible D gene (6 bases). CDR3 region: CASRTTRQDTDTQYF. The CDR3 DNA, read in part, is TGCGCCAGTAGGACTACTAGACAAGACACAGATACG.